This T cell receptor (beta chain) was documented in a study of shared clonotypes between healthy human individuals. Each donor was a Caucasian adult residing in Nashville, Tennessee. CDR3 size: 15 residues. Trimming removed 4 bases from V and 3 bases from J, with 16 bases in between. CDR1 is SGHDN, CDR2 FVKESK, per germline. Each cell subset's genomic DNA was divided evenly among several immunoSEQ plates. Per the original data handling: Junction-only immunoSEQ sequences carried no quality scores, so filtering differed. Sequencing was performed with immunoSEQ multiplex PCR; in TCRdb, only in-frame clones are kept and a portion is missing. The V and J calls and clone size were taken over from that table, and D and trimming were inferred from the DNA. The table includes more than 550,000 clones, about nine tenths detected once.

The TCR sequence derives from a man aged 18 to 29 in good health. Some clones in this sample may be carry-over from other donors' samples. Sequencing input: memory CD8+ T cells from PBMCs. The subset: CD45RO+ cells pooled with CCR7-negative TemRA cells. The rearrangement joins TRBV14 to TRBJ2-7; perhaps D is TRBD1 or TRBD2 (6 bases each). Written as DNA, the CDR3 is TGTGCCAGCAGCCCTACAGGGCTCGGGGGCTACGAGCAGTACTTC. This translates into CASSPTGLGGYEQYF.